The 32 T cell receptor beta chains below were found in one sample sequenced in a study of Ad26.COV2.S vaccination and SARS-CoV-2 variants (dated by TCRdb to about 2021). Libraries were built with the immunoSEQ multiplex PCR assay. In its TCRdb copy, this immuneACCESS table keeps in-frame sequences only and misses some clones. Where compared with another copy, unresolved V genes explain less than half of these, and the others have no known cause. The sample table lists more than 120,000 clones, 86% of them with a count of one. 4.5% to 6% of the sample goes to the ten largest clones. Explained via the paper, the time point label denotes: individuals recovered from natural SARS-CoV-2 infection. Sequencing was performed on peripheral blood, taken after recovery from COVID-19. The receptors originated from a human donor who had recovered from COVID-19.

As regards this clone: At one boundary the junction diverges from the germline segment, which might be a read error. The chain carries TRBV7-7 and TRBJ2-7; maybe TRBD2 (7 bases). Germline lookup yields CDR1 SSHAT and CDR2 FNYEAQ (reference sequence). The CDR3 covers 13 residues. CDR3 amino acids: CASSLGGGNEQYF. The CDR3 coding sequence is TGTGCTAGCAGCTTAGGGGGAGGGAACGAGCAGTACTTC.

This chain joins TRBV12-5 and TRBJ2-1, with a weak D call TRBD2 (6 bases). Germline CDR1 and CDR2: LGHNT and FRNRAP. Between the trimmed V and J ends, which lost 4 bases and 2 bases, there was a span of 9 bases. The CDR3 loop spans 14 amino acids. The CDR3 DNA follows: TGTGCTAGTGGTTGGGGGACTGCCTACAATGAGCAGTTCTTC. Translating it yields CASGWGTAYNEQFF.

This clone has only a few counts. The chain joins TRBV9 to TRBJ2-1, with 7 bases aligning to TRBD1. Germline CDR1 is SGDLS and CDR2 is YYNGEE. After removal of 3 bases from V and 5 bases from J, the junction contained 11 bases not matched to a gene. The CDR3 loop spans 16 amino acids. The CDR3 sequence: CASSAVGGTADNEQFF. In DNA, the CDR3 is TGTGCCAGCAGCGCCGTAGGTGGGACAGCTGACAATGAGCAGTTCTTC. The variable domain in full, completed from reference TRBV9 and TRBJ2-1, reads DSGVTQTPKHLITATGQRVTLRCSPRSGDLSVYWYQQSLDQGLQFLIQYYNGEERAKGNILERFSAQQFPDLHSELNLSSLELGDSALYFCASSAVGGTADNEQFFGPGTRLTVL.

The chain is built from TRBV2 and TRBJ2-1, with TRBD2 matching 10 bases. Germline V gives CDR1 SNHLY, CDR2 FYNNEI. This CDR3 spans 15 amino acids. The junction had 7 bases not matched to a gene; V was cut back by 5 bases and J by 6 bases. CDR3 protein: CASSPGTSVLNEQFF. DNA for the CDR3: TGTGCCAGCAGTCCCGGGACTAGCGTACTCAATGAGCAGTTCTTC.

The rearrangement uses TRBV27 and TRBJ1-5; D gene ambiguous. V lost 2 bases and J 0 bases, leaving 2 bases between the germline ends. The germline V gene encodes CDR1 MNHEY and CDR2 SMNVEV (reference sequence). The CDR3 is made up of 13 amino acids. The CDR3 nucleotides read TGTGCCAGCAGTTTAACTAGCAATCAGCCCCAGCATTTT. It specifies CASSLTSNQPQHF.

The chain uses TRBV6-1 and TRBJ2-2; D gene uncertain. V was clipped by 6 bases and J by 3 bases, with 8 bases between them. The CDR3 covers 13 residues. The germline V gene encodes CDR1 MNHNS and CDR2 SASEGT. The CDR3 region is CASRRDYTGELFF. The CDR3 nucleotides are TGTGCCAGCAGACGCGATTACACCGGGGAGCTGTTTTTT.

This sequence joins TRBV7-2 and TRBJ2-7; D may be TRBD2 (5 bases). The V end was cut by 5 bases, the J end by 9 bases, with 20 bases between. The CDR3 runs 14 residues. The germline V gene encodes CDR1 SGHTA and CDR2 FQGNSA. The DNA for the CDR3 is TGTGCCAGCAGCCTCCGGAGGAGCGAGGACGGGCAGTACTTC. Translating it yields CASSLRRSEDGQYF.

This clone was detected only a few times. The chain has TRBV12-3 or TRBV12-4 and TRBJ1-1; no firm D call. V dropped 7 bases and J dropped 8 bases, with 14 bases sitting between them. CDR3 length equals 12 residues. The CDR3 loop reads CASTPQFGEAFF. The CDR3 DNA reads as TGTGCCAGCACCCCCCAGTTCGGGGAAGCTTTCTTT.

The V gene is TRBV5-5, the J gene TRBJ2-7; no firm D call. The CDR3 has 11 residues. The V end was cut by 0 bases, the J end by 5 bases, with 3 bases between. Germline loops: CDR1 SGHKS, CDR2 YYEKEE (reference sequence). CDR3 DNA: TGTGCCAGCAGCTTGGGGAACGAGCAGTACTTC. It encodes CASSLGNEQYF.

The genes are TRBV9 and TRBJ2-3, with TRBD2 as a possible D gene (6 bases). Deletions cut 4 bases from V and 0 bases from J, with 12 bases between. This CDR3 spans 15 amino acids. CDR1 is SGDLS, CDR2 YYNGEE, per germline. CDR3 bases: TGTGCCAGCAGCCAGGGCGGAGGGAGCACAGATACGCAGTATTTT. Protein product: CASSQGGGSTDTQYF.

The chain uses TRBV7-8 and TRBJ2-5; 9 nucleotides align to TRBD2. CDR1 SGHVS and CDR2 FQNEAQ come from the germline V gene. CDR3 size: 15 residues. The trim removed 5 bases at V and 4 bases at J, leaving 8 bases unmatched. The CDR3 region is CASSDSGGALETQYF. CDR3 DNA sequence: TGTGCCAGCAGCGATAGCGGGGGCGCTTTAGAGACCCAGTACTTC.

The chain is built from TRBV5-8 and TRBJ1-5; D is ambiguous. The germline CDR1 and CDR2 sequences are SGHTS and YDEGEE. The germline V and J ends were trimmed by 0 bases and 0 bases, with 7 bases remaining between them. The CDR3 sequence is 15 residues long. CDR3 DNA: TGTGCCAGCAGCTTGGAAGGGTATAGCAATCAGCCCCAGCATTTT. Protein: CASSLEGYSNQPQHF.

The V call is TRBV2, the J call TRBJ1-5; D is unclear. The CDR3 runs 15 residues. Trimming removed 0 bases at V and 0 bases at J, with 6 bases between. The germline V gene has CDR1 SNHLY and CDR2 FYNNEI. The CDR3 DNA reads TGTGCCAGCAGTGAAGCCCGCTATAGCAATCAGCCCCAGCATTTT. It encodes CASSEARYSNQPQHF.

J is TRBJ2-2 and V is TRBV19; 8 bases match TRBD1. Germline V gives CDR1 LNHDA, CDR2 SQIVND (reference sequence). Unmatched junction bases numbered 9, after V lost 8 bases and J lost 1 base. The CDR3 extends over 16 amino acids. This CDR3 is CASRRAGTGNTGELFF. Written as DNA, the CDR3 is TGTGCCAGTCGAAGGGCGGGGACAGGGAACACCGGGGAGCTGTTTTTT. The full variable domain, in which reference TRBV19 and TRBJ2-2 provide the parts outside the CDR3, is DGGITQSPKYLFRKEGQNVTLSCEQNLNHDAMYWYRQDPGQGLRLIYYSQIVNDFQKGDIAEGYSVSREKKESFPLTVTSAQKNPTAFYLCASRRAGTGNTGELFFGEGSRLTVL.

This chain connects TRBV12-3 or TRBV12-4 to TRBJ1-4, with D uncertain. V lost 3 bases to trimming and J lost 7 bases, with 3 bases between them. The CDR3 runs to 11 residues. The CDR3 DNA follows: TGTGCCAGCAGTTTTGGTGAAAAACTGTTTTTT. It is translated as CASSFGEKLFF.

The CDR3 DNA follows: TGTGCCAGCTCGCCCGGGACGGGGATCTCTGGGGCCAACGTCCTGACTTTC. Its translation is CASSPGTGISGANVLTF. This chain links TRBV18 with TRBJ2-6, with D perhaps assigned TRBD1 or TRBD2 (5 bases each). Trimming shortened V by 6 bases and J by 0 bases, and 15 bases separated the two germline ends. The CDR3 runs to 17 residues. CDR1 KGHSH and CDR2 LQKENI come from the germline V gene.

The chain couples TRBV28 to TRBJ2-2; possibly TRBD2 for D (5 bases). The ends were cut back, 2 bases at V and 6 bases at J, with 10 bases in the middle. The CDR3 consists of 14 residues. CDR1 is MDHEN and CDR2 is SYDVKM in the germline V gene. The CDR3 spells CASSLAGRAGELFF. CDR3 in DNA: TGTGCCAGCAGTTTAGCGGGTAGGGCCGGGGAGCTGTTTTTT.

The rearrangement joins TRBV2 to TRBJ1-6; D is undetermined. V lost 6 bases to trimming and J lost 6 bases, with 12 bases between them. The CDR3 spans 14 residues. Germline CDR1 and CDR2: SNHLY and FYNNEI. The CDR3 nucleotides read TGTGCCAGCAGCGGGCGAAGGTTTAATTCACCCCTCCACTTT. As protein: CASSGRRFNSPLHF. The full variable domain, with the rest looked up from reference TRBV2 and TRBJ1-6, is EPEVTQTPSHQVTQMGQEVILRCVPISNHLYFYWYRQILGQKVEFLVSFYNNEISEKSEIFDDQFSVERPDGSNFTLKIRSTKLEDSAMYFCASSGRRFNSPLHFGNGTRLTVT.

This rearrangement joins TRBV5-1 to TRBJ1-4; no firm D call. From germline, CDR1 is SGHRS and CDR2 YFSETQ. Trimming stripped 4 bases from V and 8 bases from J, with 15 bases between. This CDR3 has 14 amino acids. CDR3 DNA sequence: TGCGCCAGCAGCGATTTATGGGCCGGAGAAAAACTGTTTTTT. This encodes CASSDLWAGEKLFF.

This chain connects TRBV7-6 to TRBJ1-4; D perhaps matches TRBD1 (6 bases). This CDR3 is built from 17 residues. Between the trimmed V and J ends, which lost 2 bases and 6 bases, there was a span of 19 bases. Per germline, CDR1 SGHVS and CDR2 FNYEAQ. CDR3 sequence: CASSLNRQGPGDEKLFF. CDR3 in DNA: TGTGCCAGCAGCTTAAACCGTCAGGGGCCCGGGGATGAAAAACTGTTTTTT. The whole variable domain, filled in from reference TRBV7-6 and TRBJ1-4, reads GAGVSQSPRYKVTKRGQDVALRCDPISGHVSLYWYRQALGQGPEFLTYFNYEAQQDKSGLPNDRFSAERPEGSISTLTIQRTEQRDSAMYRCASSLNRQGPGDEKLFFGSGTQLSVL.

The chain combines TRBV5-1 with TRBJ2-2; 7 bases are a match to TRBD2. The CDR3 length is 17 residues. The V gene's germline CDR1 is SGHRS and CDR2 YFSETQ. Germline trimming cut 0 bases from V and 2 bases from J; bases unmatched to any gene: 7. Here the CDR3 reads CASSLAIAGVNTGELFF. Here the CDR3 DNA reads TGCGCCAGCAGCTTGGCCATTGCGGGGGTTAACACCGGGGAGCTGTTTTTT. The variable domain in full, with the rest retrieved from reference TRBV5-1 and TRBJ2-2, is KAGVTQTPRYLIKTRGQQVTLSCSPISGHRSVSWYQQTPGQGLQFLFEYFSETQRNKGNFPGRFSGRQFSNSRSEMNVSTLELGDSALYLCASSLAIAGVNTGELFFGEGSRLTVL.

The chain recombines TRBV28 with TRBJ1-5, with a weak D call TRBD1 (5 bases). Trimming cost V 2 bases and J 9 bases, with 17 bases left between them. The CDR3 loop spans 15 amino acids. Germline CDR1 reads MDHEN; CDR2 reads SYDVKM. The CDR3 reads CASSLAPWGSPPQHF. DNA for the CDR3: TGTGCCAGCAGTTTAGCCCCTTGGGGGAGTCCGCCCCAGCATTTT.

The CDR3 DNA reads as TGTGCCAGCAGCTTAGTTCAACAGGGGCGACCGGGAAGGACTGAAGCTTTCTTT. It is translated as CASSLVQQGRPGRTEAFF. The rearrangement joins TRBV7-2 to TRBJ1-1; TRBD1 matches 7 bases. CDR1 is SGHTA and CDR2 is FQGNSA in the germline V gene. The V segment lost 1 base and the J segment 5 bases; nucleotides outside the gene matches: 16. CDR3 length equals 18 residues.

This chain joins TRBV28 and TRBJ2-7; 7 bases align to TRBD2. The V gene's germline CDR1 is MDHEN and CDR2 SYDVKM. Trimming cost V 3 bases and J 12 bases; bases outside gene matches: 8. The CDR3 totals 12 residues. The CDR3 sequence: CASSFSGGLAYF. The CDR3 DNA is TGTGCCAGCAGTTTCTCGGGAGGCTTGGCGTACTTC.

In DNA form, the CDR3 reads TGTGCCAGTAGCATAAATTGGTCGACAGGGCGAAATGAAGGAACGACCGGGGAGCTGTTTTTT. Translated, it gives CASSINWSTGRNEGTTGELFF. The chain joins TRBV19 to TRBJ2-2; TRBD1 agrees at 7 bases. Looked up from germline, CDR1 is LNHDA and CDR2 is SQIVND (reference sequence). After removal of 6 bases from V and 5 bases from J, the junction contained 27 bases not matched to a gene. There are 21 residues in the CDR3.

V is TRBV28 and J is TRBJ2-5; no definite D call. The CDR3 has 11 amino acids. Germline V CDR1 and CDR2: MDHEN, SYDVKM. V shed 7 bases and J shed 5 bases, with 8 bases lying between them. DNA for the CDR3: TGTGCCAGCACCCTAGGGGAGACCCAGTACTTC. It translates to CASTLGETQYF.

CDR3 nucleotide sequence: TGTGCCACTGTCGGGGGACAGAGCACTGAAGCTTTCTTT. Residues: CATVGGQSTEAFF. This chain connects TRBV6-5 to TRBJ1-1; TRBD1 matches 7 bases. The trim removed 10 bases at V and 4 bases at J, leaving 9 bases unmatched. Germline V gives CDR1 MNHEY, CDR2 SVGAGI. CDR3 length: 13 amino acids.

V and J are TRBV5-4 and TRBJ2-2, with 9 bases identical to TRBD1. This CDR3 spans 15 amino acids. V lost 5 bases to trimming and J lost 5 bases; unmatched junction nucleotides: 7. Germline assignment: CDR1 SGHNT and CDR2 YYREEE (reference sequence). CDR3: CASSLGQGWTGELFF. CDR3 bases: TGTGCCAGCAGTTTAGGACAGGGGTGGACCGGGGAGCTGTTTTTT.

The V call is TRBV5-1, the J call TRBJ2-1; D might be TRBD1 (6 bases). The germline gives CDR1 SGHRS, CDR2 YFSETQ. This CDR3 region has 14 residues. The V gene lost 4 bases and the J gene lost 8 bases, with 16 bases spanning the gap. The CDR3 reads CASSAEKQGYEQFF. The CDR3 DNA sequence: TGCGCCAGCAGCGCTGAGAAGCAGGGGTATGAGCAGTTCTTC.

This clone was recorded a few times. V gene TRBV9 combines with J gene TRBJ2-2, with D possibly matching TRBD2 (5 bases). The CDR3 is made up of 14 amino acids. Germline V lookup: CDR1 SGDLS, CDR2 YYNGEE. The ends were cut back, 2 bases at V and 4 bases at J, with 9 bases in the middle. The CDR3 is CASSVLGGTGELFF. As DNA, the CDR3 is TGTGCCAGCAGCGTCTTAGGAGGCACCGGGGAGCTGTTTTTT.

The chain joins TRBV7-8 to TRBJ1-2; 9 bases are shared with TRBD1. There are 13 residues in the CDR3. Looked up from germline, CDR1 is SGHVS and CDR2 is FQNEAQ. The ends lost 5 bases at V and 3 bases at J; junction bases unmatched: 1. The CDR3 is CASSRDRDYGYTF. In nucleotides, the CDR3 is TGTGCCAGCAGCCGGGACAGGGACTATGGCTACACCTTC.

This clone showed up just once. The chain is built from TRBV9 and TRBJ2-3; perhaps TRBD1 as D (6 bases). CDR1 and CDR2 (germline): SGDLS, YYNGEE. The CDR3 contains 15 residues. Trimming removed 2 bases from V and 2 bases from J, with 12 bases in between. The CDR3 region has the DNA TGTGCCAGCAGCGTGGGGGCGTCCGACACAGATACGCAGTATTTT. Residues: CASSVGASDTDTQYF. Full variable domain (rest looked up from reference TRBV9 and TRBJ2-3): DSGVTQTPKHLITATGQRVTLRCSPRSGDLSVYWYQQSLDQGLQFLIQYYNGEERAKGNILERFSAQQFPDLHSELNLSSLELGDSALYFCASSVGASDTDTQYFGPGTRLTVL.